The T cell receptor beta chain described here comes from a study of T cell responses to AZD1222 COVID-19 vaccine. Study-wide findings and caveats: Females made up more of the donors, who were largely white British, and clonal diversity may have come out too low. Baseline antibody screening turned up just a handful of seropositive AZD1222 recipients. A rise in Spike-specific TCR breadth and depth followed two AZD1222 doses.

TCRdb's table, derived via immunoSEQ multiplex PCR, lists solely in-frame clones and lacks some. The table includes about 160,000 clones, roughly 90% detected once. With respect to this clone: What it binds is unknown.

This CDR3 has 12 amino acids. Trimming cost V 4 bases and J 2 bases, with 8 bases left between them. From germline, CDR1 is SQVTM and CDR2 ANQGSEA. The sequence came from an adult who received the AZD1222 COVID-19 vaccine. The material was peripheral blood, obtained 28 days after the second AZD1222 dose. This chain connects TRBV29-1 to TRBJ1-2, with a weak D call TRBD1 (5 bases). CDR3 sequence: CSVVRGNYGYTF. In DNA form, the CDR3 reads TGCAGCGTTGTTAGGGGAAACTATGGCTACACCTTC.